The following is a TCR beta chain sequence with its context. The target antigen is unknown. The sample originates from a study of CD4 T cells in relation to SARS-CoV-2 and coronaviruses. CD4+ T cells from unexposed donors were obtained before the COVID-19 pandemic (2011-2018). CD4 enrichment then naive enrichment separated naive from memory CD4+ cells. Study results and caveats: Samples before the pandemic and after infection were not matched within any donor.

Repertoires were generated with immunoSEQ multiplex PCR, while TCRdb's copy carries only in-frame clones and drops some. The sample includes about 68,000 clones, more than 80% of them seen just once. Sequenced material: naive CD4+ T cells from PBMCs. Indicated subset: naive CD4+ T cells isolated by negative enrichment. This TCR was recovered from a human donor in good health.

In DNA form, the CDR3 reads TGTGCCACCAGCAGAGGGGTCGAAAACTATGGCTACACCTTC. Residues: CATSRGVENYGYTF. The chain joins TRBV15 to TRBJ1-2; D not certain. The V gene's germline CDR1 is LNHNV and CDR2 YYDKDF (reference sequence). The germline V and J ends were trimmed by 1 base and 2 bases, with 8 bases remaining between them. This CDR3 is built from 14 residues. The full variable domain, completed using reference TRBV15 and TRBJ1-2, is DAMVIQNPRYQVTQFGKPVTLSCSQTLNHNVMYWYQQKSSQAPKLLFHYYDKDFNNEADTPDNFQSRRPNTSFCFLDIRSPGLGDTAMYLCATSRGVENYGYTFGSGTRLTVV.